This T cell receptor beta chain was documented in a study of cytomegalovirus exposure and HLA in healthy donors. Study-wide context: According to later analysis, the same platform produced the 130 or so validation and under 700 first-cohort repertoires.

Some clones are missing from TCRdb's copy, which holds only in-frame ones; the method was immunoSEQ multiplex PCR. Of around 70,000 clones in the sample, roughly nine tenths were seen once. This clone was seen a few times. The antigen is unknown. Study-level findings and limits: Rare TCR sequences predominated, though certain public TCRs were found in many donors. CMV antigen specificity was confirmed in vitro for three CMV-associated chains.

The CDR3 contains 15 residues. Germline CDR1 LGHNA, CDR2 YSLEER. V lost 3 bases to trimming and J lost 4 bases; unmatched junction nucleotides: 4. The chain recombines TRBV4-3 with TRBJ1-2; 11 positions agree with TRBD1. This receptor was taken from a man younger than 35 in good health and CMV-seronegative. Sequencing used PBMCs. The CDR3 here is CASSQGTGGSYGYTF. The DNA for the CDR3 is TGCGCCAGCAGCCAGGGGACAGGGGGATCCTATGGCTACACCTTC.